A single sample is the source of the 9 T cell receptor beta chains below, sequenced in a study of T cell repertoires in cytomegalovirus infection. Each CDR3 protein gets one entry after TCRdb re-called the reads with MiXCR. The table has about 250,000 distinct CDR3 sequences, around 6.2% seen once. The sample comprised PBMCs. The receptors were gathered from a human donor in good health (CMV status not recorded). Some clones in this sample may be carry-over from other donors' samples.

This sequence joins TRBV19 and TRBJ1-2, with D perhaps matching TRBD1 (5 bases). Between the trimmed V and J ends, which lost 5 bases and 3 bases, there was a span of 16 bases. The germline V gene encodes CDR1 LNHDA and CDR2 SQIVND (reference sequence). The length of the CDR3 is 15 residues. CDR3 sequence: CASSVLWDSYYGYTF. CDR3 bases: TGTGCCAGTAGTGTCCTCTGGGACTCCTACTATGGCTACACCTTC.

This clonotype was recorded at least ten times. The CDR3 DNA is TGCAGTGCTAGAGGACAGGGGTATGCGGATACGCAGTATTTT. It encodes CSARGQGYADTQYF. The chain combines TRBV20-1 with TRBJ2-3, with 8 bases matching TRBD1. Germline V CDR1 and CDR2: DFQATT, SNEGSKA (reference sequence). This CDR3 comprises 14 residues. With 1 base clipped from V and 6 bases from J, the junction kept 6 bases outside the gene matches.

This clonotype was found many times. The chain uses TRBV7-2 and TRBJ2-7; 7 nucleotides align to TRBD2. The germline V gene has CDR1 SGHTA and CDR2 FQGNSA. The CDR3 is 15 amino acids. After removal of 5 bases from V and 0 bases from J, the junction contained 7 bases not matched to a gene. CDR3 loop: CASSPSGASSYEQYF. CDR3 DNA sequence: TGTGCCAGCAGCCCAAGCGGGGCCAGCTCCTACGAGCAGTACTTC.

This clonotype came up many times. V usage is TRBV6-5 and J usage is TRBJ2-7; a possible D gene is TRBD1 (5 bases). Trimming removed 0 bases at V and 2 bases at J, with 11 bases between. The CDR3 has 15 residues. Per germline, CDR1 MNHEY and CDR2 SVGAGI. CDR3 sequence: CASSYSLQGTYEQYF. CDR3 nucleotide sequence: TGTGCCAGCAGTTACTCCCTTCAGGGCACCTACGAGCAGTACTTC.

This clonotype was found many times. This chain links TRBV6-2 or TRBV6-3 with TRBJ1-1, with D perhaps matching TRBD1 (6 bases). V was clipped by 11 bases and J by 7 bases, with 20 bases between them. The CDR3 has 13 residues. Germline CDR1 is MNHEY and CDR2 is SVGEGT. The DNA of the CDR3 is TGTGCCGGCCACCGAGGGGGGGCGGATGAAGCTTTCTTT. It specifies CAGHRGGADEAFF.

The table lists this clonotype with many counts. The CDR3 region is CASSLAGYRGRGYTF. The CDR3 DNA reads as TGTGCCAGCAGCTTAGCGGGGTATAGGGGTAGAGGCTACACCTTC. J is TRBJ1-2 and V is TRBV7-2; tentatively, D is TRBD1 (5 bases). V lost 0 bases and J lost 8, with 16 bases in between. Germline V gene lookup returns CDR1 SGHTA and CDR2 FQGNSA. The CDR3 is 15 residues long.

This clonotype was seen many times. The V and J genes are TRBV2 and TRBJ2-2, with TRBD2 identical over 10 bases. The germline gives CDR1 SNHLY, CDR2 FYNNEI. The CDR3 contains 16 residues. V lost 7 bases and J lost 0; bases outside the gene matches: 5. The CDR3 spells CASIGLAGANTGELFF. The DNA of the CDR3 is TGTGCCAGCATCGGGCTAGCGGGAGCGAACACCGGGGAGCTGTTTTTT.

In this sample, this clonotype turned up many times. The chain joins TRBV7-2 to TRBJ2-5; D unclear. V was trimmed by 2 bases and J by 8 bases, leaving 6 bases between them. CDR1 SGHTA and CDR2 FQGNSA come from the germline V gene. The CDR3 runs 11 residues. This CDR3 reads CASSLQATQYF. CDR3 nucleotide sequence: TGTGCCAGCAGCTTACAGGCTACCCAGTACTTC.

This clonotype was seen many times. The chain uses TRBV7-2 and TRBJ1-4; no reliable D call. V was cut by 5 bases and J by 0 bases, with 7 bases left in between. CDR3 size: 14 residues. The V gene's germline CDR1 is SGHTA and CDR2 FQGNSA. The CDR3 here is CASSPDPTNEKLFF. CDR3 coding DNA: TGTGCCAGCAGCCCGGACCCAACTAATGAAAAACTGTTTTTT.